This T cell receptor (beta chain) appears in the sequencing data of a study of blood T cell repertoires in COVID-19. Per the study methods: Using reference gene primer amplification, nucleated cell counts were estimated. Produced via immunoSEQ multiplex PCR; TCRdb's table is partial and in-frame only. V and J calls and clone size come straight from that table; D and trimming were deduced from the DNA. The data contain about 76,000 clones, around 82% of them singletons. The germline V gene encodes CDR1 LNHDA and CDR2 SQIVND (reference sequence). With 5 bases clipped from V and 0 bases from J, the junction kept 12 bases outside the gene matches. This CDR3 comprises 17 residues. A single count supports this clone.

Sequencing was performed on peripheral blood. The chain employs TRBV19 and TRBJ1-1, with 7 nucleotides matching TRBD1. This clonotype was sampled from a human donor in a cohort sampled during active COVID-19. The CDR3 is CASSPQGLGQLNTEAFF. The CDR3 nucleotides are TGTGCCAGTAGTCCCCAGGGCCTGGGACAGTTGAACACTGAAGCTTTCTTT.